A single sample gave rise to the 30 T cell receptor beta chains below, sequenced in a study of tumor-infiltrating lymphocytes in primary liver carcinoma. Scientists recovered RNA and DNA together from roughly 20-30 mg of unsorted bulk tissue. cDNA specific to TCR beta was made from approximately 0.55 ug of total RNA, with a constant-region primer employed for priming. Employing slightly modified ARM-PCR, three nested multiplex PCR rounds were run, and these gave rise to the TCR beta libraries. With TRBV1-TRBV30 forward primers and a C-beta reverse primer, the first two PCR rounds were run for roughly 10 cycles each. MiXCR, applied by TCRdb to the multiplex PCR reads, yields one record per CDR3 protein. The sample has approximately 92,000 distinct CDR3 sequences, more than 65% seen once. The specimen was liver tumor tissue from sampling region 5. Regarding subset: tumor region T5, tumor centre. These receptor sequences come from a woman aged 60-70 years with primary liver carcinoma and hepatitis B virus infection.

J is TRBJ2-2 and V is TRBV4-1; D is possibly TRBD2 (6 bases). CDR3 length equals 16 residues. V lost 2 bases, J lost 5 bases, and 15 bases lay in between. Germline V lookup: CDR1 MGHRA, CDR2 YSYEKL. This chain's CDR3 is CASSQWYSGSTGELFF. DNA for the CDR3: TGCGCCAGCAGCCAATGGTATAGCGGAAGTACCGGGGAGCTGTTTTTT.

Only one count was recorded for this clonotype. One end of the junction varies from germline; a read error may be responsible. The chain combines TRBV6-1 with TRBJ2-3, with TRBD2 matching over 9 bases. Germline V gene sequence: CDR1 MNHNS, CDR2 SASEGT. The CDR3 has 17 amino acids. The CDR3 DNA reads TGTGCCAGCAGTGGACAACCTAGCGGGAACCAGGGAGATACGCAGTATTTC. It yields the protein CASSGQPSGNQGDTQYF.

A note on this clonotype: A much larger clone differs by one base, so this may be a read error. V gene TRBV28 combines with J gene TRBJ1-2; a possible D gene is TRBD1 (5 bases). This CDR3 region has 11 residues. The V gene's germline CDR1 is MDHEN and CDR2 SYDVKM. V lost 5 bases to trimming and J lost 10 bases, with 11 bases between them. Written as DNA, the CDR3 is TGTGCCAGCAGTACGGGGACTGTCTACACCTTC. Translating gives CASSTGTVYTF.

V usage is TRBV28 and J usage is TRBJ1-1; TRBD1 aligns across 8 bases. Germline assignment: CDR1 MDHEN and CDR2 SYDVKM. Unmatched junction bases numbered 10, after V lost 3 bases and J lost 4 bases. The length of the CDR3 is 16 residues. The CDR3 loop reads CASSLGRGPSRTEAFF. In DNA form, the CDR3 reads TGTGCCAGCAGTTTGGGCAGGGGGCCCTCGCGCACTGAAGCTTTCTTT. Full variable domain (outside the CDR3, taken from reference TRBV28 and TRBJ1-1): DVKVTQSSRYLVKRTGEKVFLECVQDMDHENMFWYRQDPGLGLRLIYFSYDVKMKEKGDIPEGYSVSREKKERFSLILESASTNQTSMYLCASSLGRGPSRTEAFFGQGTRLTVV.

About this clonotype itself: One end of the junction varies from germline; a read error may be responsible. The V and J genes are TRBV10-3 and TRBJ1-1; D possibly corresponds to TRBD1 (6 bases). CDR1 is ENHRY, CDR2 SYGVKD, per germline. CDR3 size: 14 residues. The CDR3 is CATSEGGMNTEAFF. The CDR3 DNA sequence: TGTGCCACCAGTGAGGGGGGGATGAACACTGAAGCTTTCTTT.

With respect to this clonotype: The germline gene is not matched at one end of the junction; a read error may be the cause. The chain links TRBV24-1 to TRBJ2-4; 8 nucleotides align to TRBD2. The CDR3 is 18 amino acids. Looked up from germline, CDR1 is KGHDR and CDR2 is SFDVKD. In DNA form, the CDR3 reads TGTGCCACCAGTTGGCGTAGCGGGATTGTTTTGGACAAAAACATTCAGCACTTC. Its protein is CATSWRSGIVLDKNIQHF.

This clonotype has ten or more counts. The chain employs TRBV10-2 and TRBJ1-5, with D possibly matching TRBD1 (5 bases). The CDR3 covers 12 residues. In germline, CDR1 is WSHSY, CDR2 SAAADI. The V end was cut by 7 bases, the J end by 6 bases, with 10 bases between. CDR3 loop: CASTGSGQPQHF. The CDR3 region has the DNA TGCGCCAGCACAGGGTCCGGTCAGCCCCAGCATTTT.

There are many counts of this clonotype. This chain links TRBV14 with TRBJ2-2; D perhaps matches TRBD2 (6 bases). CDR3 size: 16 residues. Between the trimmed V and J ends, which lost 3 bases and 1 base, there was a span of 12 bases. Germline V gene sequence: CDR1 SGHDN, CDR2 FVKESK. CDR3 nucleotides: TGTGCCAGCAGCCATGGGACGGGACTGAACACCGGGGAGCTGTTTTTT. It yields the protein CASSHGTGLNTGELFF. Full variable domain (missing parts from reference TRBV14 and TRBJ2-2): EAGVTQFPSHSVIEKGQTVTLRCDPISGHDNLYWYRRVMGKEIKFLLHFVKESKQDESGMPNNRFLAERTGGTYSTLKVQPAELEDSGVYFCASSHGTGLNTGELFFGEGSRLTVL.

The V and J genes are TRBV12-5 and TRBJ1-1; D perhaps matches TRBD1 (6 bases). CDR3 length equals 13 residues. From germline, CDR1 is LGHNT and CDR2 FRNRAP. The CDR3, as DNA: TGTGTCAGTGGTTTGGGGACAAACACTGAAGCTTTCTTT. This translates into CVSGLGTNTEAFF.

The V and J genes are TRBV4-2 and TRBJ2-5, with TRBD2 matching over 7 bases. CDR1 LGHNA and CDR2 YNFKEQ come from the germline V gene. There are 16 residues in the CDR3. V dropped 0 bases and J dropped 3; count of bases not matched to a gene: 7. This chain's CDR3 is CASSQDEGLVKETQYF. DNA for the CDR3: TGTGCCAGCAGCCAAGATGAAGGACTAGTGAAAGAGACCCAGTACTTC.

The chain links TRBV28 to TRBJ2-3; TRBD2 agrees at 9 bases. Germline loops: CDR1 MDHEN, CDR2 SYDVKM. The CDR3 runs 15 residues. Trimming removed 5 bases from V and 3 bases from J; junction bases left unmatched: 6. DNA for the CDR3: TGTGCCAGCAGTCCAGCGGGAGGTATGACAGATACGCAGTATTTT. Protein product: CASSPAGGMTDTQYF.

This chain joins TRBV28 and TRBJ1-1; D is uncertain. This CDR3 has 13 residues. V lost 10 bases and J 1 base, leaving 13 bases between the germline ends. Germline loops: CDR1 MDHEN, CDR2 SYDVKM. Here the CDR3 reads CAISFMGNTEAFF. CDR3 nucleotide sequence: TGTGCCATCAGCTTTATGGGGAACACTGAAGCTTTCTTT. The entire variable domain, with the rest obtained from reference TRBV28 and TRBJ1-1, is as follows: DVKVTQSSRYLVKRTGEKVFLECVQDMDHENMFWYRQDPGLGLRLIYFSYDVKMKEKGDIPEGYSVSREKKERFSLILESASTNQTSMYLCAISFMGNTEAFFGQGTRLTVV.

The genes are TRBV29-1 and TRBJ1-3; unclear D gene. CDR3 length equals 14 residues. CDR1 SQVTM and CDR2 ANQGSEA come from the germline V gene. V dropped 7 bases and J dropped 2 bases, with 15 bases sitting between them. The CDR3 loop is CSAVRHGAGNTIYF. DNA for the CDR3: TGCAGCGCTGTTAGACATGGGGCTGGAAACACCATATATTTT.

V is TRBV5-1 and J is TRBJ1-2; no definite D call. Germline loops: CDR1 SGHRS, CDR2 YFSETQ. This CDR3 is 14 amino acids long. V lost 4 bases, J lost 0 bases, and 10 bases lay in between. CDR3 loop: CASSPWAANYGYTF. The CDR3 region has the DNA TGCGCCAGCAGCCCATGGGCAGCTAACTATGGCTACACCTTC.

This chain links TRBV14 with TRBJ2-5; D gene unclear. Trimming removed 4 bases from V and 1 base from J, with 7 bases in between. The germline V gene has CDR1 SGHDN and CDR2 FVKESK. This CDR3 has 13 amino acids. CDR3 sequence reads: CASSRRIQETQYF. The CDR3 DNA reads TGTGCCAGCAGCCGACGGATCCAAGAGACCCAGTACTTC.

The rearrangement links TRBV7-9 to TRBJ1-1; D is unclear. V gave up 5 bases and J gave up 1 base, with 11 bases separating them. The CDR3 loop spans 14 amino acids. Germline V gene data show CDR1 as SEHNR and CDR2 as FQNEAQ (reference sequence). CDR3 protein: CASSPAGENTEAFF. In DNA form, the CDR3 reads TGTGCCAGCAGCCCCGCAGGCGAGAACACTGAAGCTTTCTTT.

A word on this clonotype: The junction and the germline gene differ at one end; a read error may be behind it. The chain employs TRBV5-5 and TRBJ2-7; 8 bases line up with TRBD2. Germline V gene data show CDR1 as SGHKS and CDR2 as YYEKEE (reference sequence). The CDR3 covers 15 residues. DNA of the CDR3: TGTGCCGGCAGTTTTAGCGGGACCAGCTCCTGCGAGCAGTACTTC. Its translation is CAGSFSGTSSCEQYF.

This chain links TRBV6-5 with TRBJ1-5; no definite D call. Looked up from germline, CDR1 is MNHEY and CDR2 is SVGAGI. The CDR3 is 14 amino acids. Trimming removed 2 bases from V and 9 bases from J, with 14 bases in between. The CDR3 bases are TGTGCCAGCAGTTACGGACCCAGCCATCCGCCCCAGCATTTT. Protein sequence: CASSYGPSHPPQHF.

The rearrangement joins TRBV6-1 to TRBJ2-5; unclear D gene. Trimming removed 2 bases at V and 5 bases at J, with 24 bases between. The CDR3 runs 18 residues. Germline V gene sequence: CDR1 MNHNS, CDR2 SASEGT. The CDR3 reads CASSELGEASQLGETQYF. The CDR3 nucleotides read TGTGCCAGCAGTGAATTGGGCGAGGCCAGCCAGCTTGGGGAGACCCAGTACTTC.

Turning to this clonotype: As the CDR3 is not closed by the conserved phenylalanine or tryptophan, this likely results from a read error. J is TRBJ1-5 and V is TRBV28; no clear D. CDR1 MDHEN and CDR2 SYDVKM come from the germline V gene. CDR3 length: 12 amino acids. Here the CDR3 DNA reads TGTGCCCGCAGTTTGTGGGGTCAGCCCCAGCATTAT. Protein product: CARSLWGQPQHY.

This clonotype was seen only a few times. The CDR3 DNA reads as TGTGCCAGCAGTGAAGCACAGGGGCTCGATACTAGCGGGAGGTTTATGAATGAGCAGTTCTTC. Its protein is CASSEAQGLDTSGRFMNEQFF. The rearrangement uses TRBV25-1 and TRBJ2-1; TRBD2 matches 12 bases. The germline V gene has CDR1 MGHDK and CDR2 SYGVNS. The CDR3 sequence is 21 residues long. The ends lost 2 bases at V and 7 bases at J; junction bases unmatched: 21.

This clonotype was recorded once. The junction departs from germline at one end; a sequencing error may be responsible. The chain recombines TRBV6-2 or TRBV6-3 with TRBJ2-1; tentative D call: TRBD2 (6 bases). The germline CDR1 and CDR2 sequences are MNHEY and SVGEGT. The CDR3 contains 12 residues. The CDR3 loop is CTSQSGYNEQFF. In nucleotides, the CDR3 is TGTACCAGCCAAAGCGGGTATAATGAGCAGTTCTTC.

The chain joins TRBV11-3 to TRBJ1-1; TRBD1 might be the D (6 bases). V gave up 4 bases and J gave up 10 bases, with 10 bases separating them. The CDR3 consists of 11 residues. From germline, CDR1 is SGHNT and CDR2 YENEEA. The CDR3 DNA follows: TGTGCCAGCAGCTGGGGCAGGGGAGCTTTCTTT. Amino acids: CASSWGRGAFF.

There are a few counts of this clonotype. This clone may be a read error of a much larger clone one base away. This sequence joins TRBV12-3 or TRBV12-4 and TRBJ2-7, with TRBD2 matching 8 bases. V gave up 6 bases and J gave up 4 bases; unmatched junction bases: 14. The CDR3 length is 16 residues. CDR3 protein: CASSKGLVGGQYEQYF. As DNA, the CDR3 is TGTGCCAGCAGCAAGGGACTAGTGGGAGGGCAGTACGAGCAGTACTTC.

Note on this clonotype: One end of the junction is discordant with germline, which a read error may explain. The V call is TRBV11-2, the J call TRBJ2-7; D is ambiguous. Germline CDR1 and CDR2: SGHAT and FQNNGV. CDR3 length: 13 residues. CDR3 nucleotides: TGTGCCAGCAGCATAGATCTCCGTCGTGAGCAGTACTTC. The encoded protein is CASSIDLRREQYF.

The chain carries TRBV28 and TRBJ2-7; the D is unclear. CDR1 MDHEN and CDR2 SYDVKM come from the germline V gene. The V gene lost 2 bases and the J gene lost 2 bases, with 13 bases spanning the gap. The length of the CDR3 is 15 residues. CDR3 DNA: TGTGCCAGCAGTTTAGTAAATGGGGTCCCCTACGAGCAGTACTTC. Its protein is CASSLVNGVPYEQYF. The full variable domain, in which reference TRBV28 and TRBJ2-7 provide the parts outside the CDR3, is DVKVTQSSRYLVKRTGEKVFLECVQDMDHENMFWYRQDPGLGLRLIYFSYDVKMKEKGDIPEGYSVSREKKERFSLILESASTNQTSMYLCASSLVNGVPYEQYFGPGTRLTVT.

DNA of the CDR3: TGTGCCAGCAGTAAGACAGGGGAAGAGACCCAGTACTTC. This encodes CASSKTGEETQYF. The chain employs TRBV2 and TRBJ2-5; 8 bases line up with TRBD1. The V gene end was trimmed by 5 bases and the J gene end by 3 bases; junction bases not matched to a gene: 2. The CDR3 is 13 amino acids. Germline CDR1 is SNHLY and CDR2 is FYNNEI.

As regards this clonotype: Here the CDR3 omits its conserved ending phenylalanine or tryptophan, so a read error is the likely source. The chain is built from TRBV5-4 and TRBJ2-7, with TRBD2 identical over 9 bases. The length of the CDR3 is 16 residues. V gave up 7 bases and J gave up 4 bases; unmatched junction bases: 15. Germline CDR1 reads SGHNT; CDR2 reads YYREEE (reference sequence). The CDR3 reads CASGPPGGGRAYEQYS. The CDR3 nucleotides read TGTGCCAGCGGCCCACCGGGTGGCGGGAGGGCGTACGAGCAGTACTCC.

About this clonotype: One end of the junction does not line up with germline, which may come from a read error. V is TRBV12-3 or TRBV12-4 and J is TRBJ2-5; 7 bases fit TRBD2. This CDR3 comprises 16 residues. This chain's CDR3 is CASSWGGRQRQETQYF. Written as DNA, the CDR3 is TGTGCAAGCAGTTGGGGAGGGCGGCAGCGCCAAGAGACCCAGTACTTC.

This chain joins TRBV11-1 and TRBJ2-1; D ambiguous. Germline-derived CDR1 and CDR2 are SGHAT and FQDESV (reference sequence). This CDR3 spans 16 amino acids. V shed 1 base and J shed 1 base, with 11 bases lying between them. The CDR3 bases are TGTGCCAGCAGCTTAGTCGTCCAAGGGTCCTACAATGAGCAGTTCTTC. It encodes CASSLVVQGSYNEQFF.